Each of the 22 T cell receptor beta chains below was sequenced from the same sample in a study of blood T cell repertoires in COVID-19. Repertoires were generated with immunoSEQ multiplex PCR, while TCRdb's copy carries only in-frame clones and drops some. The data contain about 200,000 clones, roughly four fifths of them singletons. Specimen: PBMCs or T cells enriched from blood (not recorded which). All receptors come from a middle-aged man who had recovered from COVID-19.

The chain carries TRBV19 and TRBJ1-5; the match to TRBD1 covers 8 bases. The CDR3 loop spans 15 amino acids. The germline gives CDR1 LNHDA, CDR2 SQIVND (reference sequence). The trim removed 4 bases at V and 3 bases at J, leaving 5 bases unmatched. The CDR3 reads CASSRRTGINQPQHF. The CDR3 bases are TGTGCCAGTAGTAGACGGACAGGGATCAATCAGCCCCAGCATTTT.

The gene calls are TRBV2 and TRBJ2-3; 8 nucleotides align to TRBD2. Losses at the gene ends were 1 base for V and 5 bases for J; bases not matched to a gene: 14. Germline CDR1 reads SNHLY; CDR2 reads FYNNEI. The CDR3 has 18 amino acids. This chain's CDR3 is CASSEDGGGPLRGDTQYF. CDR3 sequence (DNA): TGTGCCAGCAGTGAAGATGGCGGGGGGCCGCTGAGGGGAGATACGCAGTATTTT.

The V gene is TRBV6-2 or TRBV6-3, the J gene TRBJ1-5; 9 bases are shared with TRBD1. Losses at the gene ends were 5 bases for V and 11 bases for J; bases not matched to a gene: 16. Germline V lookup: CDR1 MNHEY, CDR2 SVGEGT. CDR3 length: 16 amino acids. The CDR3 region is CASSQLSGQGPRAQHF. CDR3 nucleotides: TGTGCCAGCAGTCAATTATCGGGACAGGGCCCAAGGGCCCAGCATTTT.

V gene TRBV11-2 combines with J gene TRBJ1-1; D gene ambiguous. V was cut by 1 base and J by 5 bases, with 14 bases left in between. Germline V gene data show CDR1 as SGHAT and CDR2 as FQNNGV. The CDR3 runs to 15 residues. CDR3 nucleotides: TGTGCCAGCAGCTTAGCGGGGAGTAGGATGACTGAAGCTTTCTTT. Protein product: CASSLAGSRMTEAFF.

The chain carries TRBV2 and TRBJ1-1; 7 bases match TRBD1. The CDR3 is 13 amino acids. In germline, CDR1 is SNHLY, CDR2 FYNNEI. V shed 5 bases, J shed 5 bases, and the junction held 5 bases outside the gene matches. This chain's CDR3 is CASSRDRETEAFF. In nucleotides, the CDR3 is TGTGCCAGCAGTCGCGACAGGGAGACTGAAGCTTTCTTT.

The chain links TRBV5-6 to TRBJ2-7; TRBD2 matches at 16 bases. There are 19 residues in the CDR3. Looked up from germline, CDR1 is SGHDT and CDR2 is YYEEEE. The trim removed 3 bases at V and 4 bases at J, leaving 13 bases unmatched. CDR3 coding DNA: TGTGCCAGCAGCTCTCCGGGACTAGCGGGGGGGCGATTTAGTTACGAGCAGTACTTC. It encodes CASSSPGLAGGRFSYEQYF.

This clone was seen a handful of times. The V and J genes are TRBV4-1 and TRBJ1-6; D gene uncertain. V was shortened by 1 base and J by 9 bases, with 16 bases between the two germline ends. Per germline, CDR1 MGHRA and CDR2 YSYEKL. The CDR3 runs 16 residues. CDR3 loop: CASSQGSQALGSPLHF. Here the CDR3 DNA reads TGCGCCAGCAGCCAAGGGTCTCAGGCCTTGGGTTCACCCCTCCACTTT.

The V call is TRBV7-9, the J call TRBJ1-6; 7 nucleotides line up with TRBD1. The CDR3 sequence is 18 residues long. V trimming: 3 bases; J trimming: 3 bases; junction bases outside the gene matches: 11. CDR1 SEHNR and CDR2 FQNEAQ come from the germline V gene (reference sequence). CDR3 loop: CASSLGGQVRDYNSPLHF. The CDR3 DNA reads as TGTGCCAGCAGCTTGGGAGGACAGGTTCGGGACTATAATTCACCCCTCCACTTT. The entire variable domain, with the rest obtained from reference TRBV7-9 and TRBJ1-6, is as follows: DTGVSQNPRHKITKRGQNVTFRCDPISEHNRLYWYRQTLGQGPEFLTYFQNEAQLEKSRLLSDRFSAERPKGSFSTLEIQRTEQGDSAMYLCASSLGGQVRDYNSPLHFGNGTRLTVT.

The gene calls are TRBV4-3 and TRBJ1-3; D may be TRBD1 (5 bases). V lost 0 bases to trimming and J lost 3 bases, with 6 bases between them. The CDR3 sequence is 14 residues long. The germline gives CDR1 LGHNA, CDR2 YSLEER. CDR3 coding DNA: TGCGCCAGCAGCCAAGACAGGGATGGAAACACCATATATTTT. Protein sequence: CASSQDRDGNTIYF.

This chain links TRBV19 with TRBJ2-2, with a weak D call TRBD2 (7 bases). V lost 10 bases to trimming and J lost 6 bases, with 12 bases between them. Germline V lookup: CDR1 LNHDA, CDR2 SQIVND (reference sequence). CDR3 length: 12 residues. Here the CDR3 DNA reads TGTGCCACCGAGGGGGGGGCCGGGGAGCTGTTTTTT. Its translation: CATEGGAGELFF.

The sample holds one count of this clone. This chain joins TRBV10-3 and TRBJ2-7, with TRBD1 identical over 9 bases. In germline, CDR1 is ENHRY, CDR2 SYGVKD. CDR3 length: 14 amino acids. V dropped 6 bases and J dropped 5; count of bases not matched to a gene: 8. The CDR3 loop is CAIRRGQGVDEQYF. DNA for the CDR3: TGTGCCATCAGACGGGGACAGGGTGTAGACGAGCAGTACTTC.

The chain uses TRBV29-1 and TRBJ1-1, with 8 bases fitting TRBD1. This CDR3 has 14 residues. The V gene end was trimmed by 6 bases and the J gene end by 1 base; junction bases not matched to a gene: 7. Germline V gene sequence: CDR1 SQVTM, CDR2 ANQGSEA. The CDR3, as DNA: TGCAGCGTCTACTCCGGGACAGGGAACACTGAAGCTTTCTTT. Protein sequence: CSVYSGTGNTEAFF.

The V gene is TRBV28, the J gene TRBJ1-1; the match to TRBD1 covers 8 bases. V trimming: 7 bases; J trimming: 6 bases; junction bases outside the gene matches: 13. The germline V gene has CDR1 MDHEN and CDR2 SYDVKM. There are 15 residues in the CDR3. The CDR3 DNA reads TGTGCCAGCACCGAGCCCGGGACAGGTAAGCCTGAAGCTTTCTTT. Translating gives CASTEPGTGKPEAFF.

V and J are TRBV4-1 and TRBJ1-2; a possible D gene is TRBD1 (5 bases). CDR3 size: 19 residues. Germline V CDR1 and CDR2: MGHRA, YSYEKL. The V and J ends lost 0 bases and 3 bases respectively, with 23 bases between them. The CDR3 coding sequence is TGCGCCAGCAGCCAAGAAGGGGTTTCCACGGTAGGGGAAGACTATGGCTACACCTTC. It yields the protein CASSQEGVSTVGEDYGYTF.

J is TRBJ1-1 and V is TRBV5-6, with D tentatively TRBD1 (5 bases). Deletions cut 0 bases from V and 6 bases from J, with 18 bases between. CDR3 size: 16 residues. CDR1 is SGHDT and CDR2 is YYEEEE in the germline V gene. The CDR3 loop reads CASSLVIGQGDAEAFF. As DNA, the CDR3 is TGTGCCAGCAGCTTGGTAATTGGGCAGGGTGACGCTGAAGCTTTCTTT.

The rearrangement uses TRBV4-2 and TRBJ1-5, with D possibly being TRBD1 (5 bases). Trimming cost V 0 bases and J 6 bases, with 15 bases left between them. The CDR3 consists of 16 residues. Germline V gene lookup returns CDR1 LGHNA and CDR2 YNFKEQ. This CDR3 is CASSQDLGREGQPQHF. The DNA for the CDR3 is TGTGCCAGCAGCCAAGATCTTGGCAGGGAGGGTCAGCCCCAGCATTTT.

The CDR3 DNA follows: TGTGCCAGCAGTGAGGGGGGCGCGGGAGGCAATCAGCCCCAGCATTTT. Translating gives CASSEGGAGGNQPQHF. The chain links TRBV5-4 to TRBJ1-5; possibly TRBD1 for D (6 bases). CDR1 SGHNT and CDR2 YYREEE come from the germline V gene (reference sequence). The CDR3 covers 16 residues. The V gene lost 5 bases and the J gene lost 2 bases, with 17 bases spanning the gap.

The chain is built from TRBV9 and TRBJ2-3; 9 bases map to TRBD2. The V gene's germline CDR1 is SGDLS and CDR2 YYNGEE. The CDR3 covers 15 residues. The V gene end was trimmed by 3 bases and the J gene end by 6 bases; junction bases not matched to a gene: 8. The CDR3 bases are TGTGCCAGCAGCGCCATAGCGGGGGCAGGGGATACGCAGTATTTT. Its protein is CASSAIAGAGDTQYF.

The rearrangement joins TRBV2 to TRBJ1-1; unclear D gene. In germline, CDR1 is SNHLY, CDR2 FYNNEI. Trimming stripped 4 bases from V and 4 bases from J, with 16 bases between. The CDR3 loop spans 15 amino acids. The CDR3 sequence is CASSVTEALSTEAFF. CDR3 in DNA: TGTGCCAGCAGTGTTACCGAAGCCCTCTCCACTGAAGCTTTCTTT.

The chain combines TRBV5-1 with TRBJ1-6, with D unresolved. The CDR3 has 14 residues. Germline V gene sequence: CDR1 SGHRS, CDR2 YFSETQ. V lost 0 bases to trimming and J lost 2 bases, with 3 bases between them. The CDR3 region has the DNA TGCGCCAGCAGCTTGGCAACCTATAATTCACCCCTCCACTTT. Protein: CASSLATYNSPLHF.

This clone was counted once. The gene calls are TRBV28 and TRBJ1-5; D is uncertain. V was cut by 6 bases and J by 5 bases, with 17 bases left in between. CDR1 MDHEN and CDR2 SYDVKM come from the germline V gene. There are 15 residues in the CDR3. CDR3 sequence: CASRRRQDRYQPQHF. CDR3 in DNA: TGTGCCAGCAGACGGAGGCAGGACCGATATCAGCCCCAGCATTTT.

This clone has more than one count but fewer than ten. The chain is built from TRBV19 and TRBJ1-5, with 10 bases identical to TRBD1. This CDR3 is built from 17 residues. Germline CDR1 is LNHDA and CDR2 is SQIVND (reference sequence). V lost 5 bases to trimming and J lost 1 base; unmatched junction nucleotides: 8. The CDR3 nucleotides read TGTGCCAGTAGTGGGGACAGGGGTCTTAGGAGCAATCAGCCCCAGCATTTT. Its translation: CASSGDRGLRSNQPQHF.